The entry below gives a single T cell receptor (beta chain) sequence along with its context. Per the authors' pipeline: Reference gene primer amplification gave nucleated cell count estimates. Assay used: immunoSEQ multiplex PCR; TCRdb lists only in-frame clones, some missing. V and J calls and clone size follow that table, whereas D and trimming were derived from the DNA. The sample holds 65,000 to 90,000 clones, 83% seen once. The sample comes from a study of blood T cell repertoires in COVID-19. On the study more broadly: Acute and convalescent COVID-19 specimens originated in the United States, Italy and Spain.

Trimming stripped 5 bases from V and 6 bases from J, with 12 bases between. This CDR3 is 13 amino acids long. Germline values: CDR1 SGHAT, CDR2 FQNNGV. Sequencing was carried out using peripheral blood. The chain employs TRBV11-2 and TRBJ2-3; D is uncertain. This TCR came from a woman over 75 with acute or convalescent COVID-19. CDR3 DNA sequence: TGTGCCAGCAGCCGGCAACTCGGGGATACGCAGTATTTT. Encoded protein: CASSRQLGDTQYF. The full variable domain, rest sourced from reference TRBV11-2 and TRBJ2-3, is EAGVAQSPRYKIIEKRQSVAFWCNPISGHATLYWYQQILGQGPKLLIQFQNNGVVDDSQLPKDRFSAERLKGVDSTLKIQPAKLEDSAVYLCASSRQLGDTQYFGPGTRLTVL.